Sequencing of this TCR beta chain was carried out in a study of OX40 agonist ivuxolimab in advanced cancers. On the study more broadly: Every 2 weeks, ivuxolimab was infused into the patients intravenously at between 0.01 and 10 mg/kg. Study-level points and caveats: Certain nonresponding patients likewise had low normalized T-cell clonal expansion. At 0.1 to 3.0 mg/kg, clonal expansion of CD4+ and CD8+ blood T cells had occurred by week 6.

Profiling relied on immunoSEQ multiplex PCR, and the TCRdb table lists in-frame clones only, not all of them. The sample has 21,000 or so clones, about four fifths seen once. Of note for this clone: Its cognate antigen is unknown.

The source material was CD4+ or CD8+ T cells sorted from blood, sampled in a trial of the OX40 agonist ivuxolimab. The TCR was taken from an adult with an advanced solid tumor such as melanoma, head and neck, liver or kidney cancer.

The CDR3, as DNA: TGCGCCAGCAGCCCACGGGGGAATGGCTACACCTTC. Its translation is CASSPRGNGYTF. This chain joins TRBV5-1 and TRBJ1-2; a possible D gene is TRBD1 (5 bases). This CDR3 has 12 residues. Germline V gene sequence: CDR1 SGHRS, CDR2 YFSETQ. V was shortened by 4 bases and J by 6 bases, with 10 bases between the two germline ends.